Here is one T cell receptor beta chain with its context. The antigen remains unidentified. These data originate in a study of blood T cells in healthy people across ages. Findings and limits, study-wide: Comparison with aged donors showed that long-lived donors had more naive CD4+ cells and higher diversity.

A second roughly 6 to 11 cycle PCR used barcoded and J-beta primers. All samples gave at least 2.5 million CDR3-containing paired-end reads. MiXCR, run by TCRdb on the 5' RACE reads, gives a single entry per CDR3 protein. In the table there are 780,000 or so distinct CDR3 sequences, around three fifths of which are singletons. The CDR3 totals 14 residues. After removal of 0 bases from V and 10 bases from J, the junction contained 7 bases not matched to a gene. The total RNA that was extracted per sample amounted to at least 5 micrograms. The sequence came from a man between 35 and 55 years old in good health. Sequencing was done on a sample of blood. J is TRBJ2-3 and V is TRBV12-3 or TRBV12-4; the match to TRBD2 covers 7 bases. The CDR3 DNA is TGTGCCAGCAGTTTAGCGCTGGCGACTAGCTCGCAGTATTTT. Its translation: CASSLALATSSQYF.